This TCR beta chain was observed in a study of CD8+CD57+ T cells in acquired aplastic anemia (dated by TCRdb to the late 2010s). The study in broad terms: Extracted DNA from sorted CD4+ and CD8+ cells averaged approximately 3 ug, ranging from 0.2 to 27.4 ug. CD8+CD57+ expansion was defined as a frequency above the mean frequency observed in healthy subjects. Findings and caveats that apply to the study as a whole: Roughly 30 CD8+ CDR3 sequences were found to be shared between patients and controls, but these sequences appeared to be highly expressed in patients and within the immunodominant clones of the patients. Between patients and healthy controls, no significant difference in CD8+ Simpson's diversity was found (P=0.060).

Flow cytometry had shown CD8+CD57+ cell expansion in the patients selected for sequencing. Severe acquired aplastic anemia was diagnosed in all patients according to International Study of Aplastic Anemia and Agranulocytosis and Camitta criteria. No patient had received any therapy when blood was sampled. TCR repertoires of sorted CD4+ and CD8+ blood T cells from severe aplastic anemia patients and healthy subjects were deep-sequenced in the study. Patients were enrolled in the USA under clinicaltrials.gov protocols 00001620, 01623167, 00001397, 00071045, 00081523 and 00961064. Ficoll-Paque density gradient centrifugation was used to isolate peripheral blood mononuclear cells. CD4+ and CD8+ T cells were sorted by FACS or magnetic beads before DNA extraction. The CDR3 runs 15 residues from the cysteine to the phenylalanine. Only the CDR3 DNA is retained, 45 bases long and in frame from the first base. V gives up 10 bases and J gives up 7 bases, and the segment between their germline ends measures 25 bases. Looking up the germline V gene yields CDR1 ENHRY and CDR2 SYGVKD.

In the case of this clonotype: Its recognized antigen is unknown. No qualities accompany the bases; no much larger clone lies one base away.

Profiling of TCR beta VDJ combinations and CDR3 sequences used genomic DNA as the template. An Illumina HiSeq 2000 was the platform used for TCR repertoire sequencing. Per the authors' processing: Repertoires were assessed using TRBV/TRBJ rearrangement plots, CDR3 size and DJ length profiles, and Simpson's diversity index. Whichever DNA sequence was most abundant in the deep sequencing data was defined as the immunodominant clone. CDR3 amino acid sequences were checked for sharing between subjects and were compared against published repertoires and the VDJdb database. TCRdb passed the public sequencing reads through fastp at Q25 and MiXCR, retaining productive beta sequences. Entries that share a CDR3 protein sequence are merged under the most common genes and DNA. For this entry, the V and J calls and clone size follow TCRdb and not the study's own pipeline. Present in this sample are about 200,000 distinct CDR3 sequences, roughly two thirds of which were seen just once. The ten largest make up roughly 61% of the sample.

The sequenced sample was sorted CD4+, CD8+, or CD8+CD57+ T cells (not recorded which) from PBMCs. This receptor chain uses TRBV10-3 and TRBJ1-2, and perhaps TRBD1 as D gene, on 5 matching bases. The TCR comes from a human donor with aplastic anemia. The CDR3: CASSPGTVRTGGYTF. Here is the DNA: TGTGCCAGCTCGCCGGGGACGGTGAGAACTGGTGGCTACACCTTC.